This T cell receptor beta chain came from a study of identical twins. TCRdb processed the 5' RACE reads anew with MiXCR; each CDR3 protein has one entry. This sample carries 700,000 to 950,000 distinct CDR3 sequences, about 12% of them seen once, and the ten largest clones take roughly 1.5%. The CDR3 contains 14 residues. V was shortened by 5 bases and J by 9 bases, with 14 bases between the two germline ends. These data were likewise used in another study, on yellow fever vaccine responses in identical twins.

Source material: PBMCs. The genes are TRBV12-3 or TRBV12-4 and TRBJ1-6; D call uncertain. This clonotype was sampled from a woman aged 18-30 years in good health. The CDR3 loop is CASSPRLYLSPLHF. The CDR3 DNA is TGTGCCAGCAGTCCCCGGTTGTACCTTTCACCCCTCCACTTT.